A selection of T cell receptor beta chains follows, all from one sample in a study of T cell repertoires in cytomegalovirus infection. These TCRs' antigens remain unknown. TCRdb ran MiXCR on the reads and lists one entry per CDR3 protein. The data hold around 750,000 distinct CDR3 sequences, with 32% observed a single time. The source was cultured CD8+ T cells from PBMCs, collected from culture after CMV antigen stimulation. The source is a human donor in good health (CMV status not recorded). Some clones in this sample may be carry-over from other donors' samples. Both conserved end residues are part of each CDR3. Each record gives: V gene, clone size, D gene, J gene, CDR3 protein, CDR3 DNA. A D gene is named only where the DNA matches it firmly. The listing skips clone size in some rows; elsewhere it reads once, few, many or a size class.

V: TRBV12-5; size: few; D: .; J: TRBJ2-2; CDR3: CASGRGQLTGELFF; DNA: TGTGCTAGTGGCCGGGGGCAACTCACCGGGGAGCTGTTTTTT
V: TRBV20-1; size: once; D: TRBD1; J: TRBJ1-2; CDR3: CSASPGQVSRYGYTF; DNA: TGCAGTGCTTCTCCGGGACAGGTCTCTCGCTATGGCTACACCTTC
V: TRBV18; size: once; D: .; J: TRBJ2-1; CDR3: CASSPGTRGLNEQFF; DNA: TGTGCCAGCTCACCTGGAACCAGGGGCCTCAATGAGCAGTTCTTC
V: TRBV12-3/TRBV12-4; size: .; D: TRBD2; J: TRBJ2-1; CDR3: CASRERGGNNEQFF; DNA: TGTGCCAGCAGGGAGCGGGGGGGCAACAATGAGCAGTTCTTC
V: TRBV6-6; size: .; D: .; J: TRBJ1-6; CDR3: CASSYLGPHSDSPLHF; DNA: TGTGCCAGCAGTTACCTGGGACCCCATTCCGATTCACCCCTCCACTTT
V: TRBV5-4; size: .; D: .; J: TRBJ2-7; CDR3: CASSLWDGYEQYF; DNA: TGTGCCAGCAGCTTATGGGACGGCTACGAGCAGTACTTC
V: TRBV2; size: few; D: .; J: TRBJ1-2; CDR3: CASLKRTAYGYTF; DNA: TGTGCCAGCCTTAAACGGACGGCCTATGGCTACACCTTC
V: TRBV4-1; size: .; D: .; J: TRBJ2-7; CDR3: CASSQDPSFPYEQYF; DNA: TGCGCCAGCAGCCAAGATCCGTCGTTCCCCTACGAGCAGTACTTC
V: TRBV6-2/TRBV6-3; size: .; D: .; J: TRBJ1-1; CDR3: CASSWEHTEAFF; DNA: TGTGCCAGCAGCTGGGAGCACACTGAAGCTTTCTTT
V: TRBV12-3/TRBV12-4; size: .; D: .; J: TRBJ2-6; CDR3: CASSPQRLWANVLTF; DNA: TGTGCCAGCAGCCCACAGAGGTTGTGGGCCAACGTCCTGACTTTC
V: TRBV6-8; size: .; D: .; J: TRBJ2-2; CDR3: CASSQGSRETGELFF; DNA: TGTGCCAGCAGTCAGGGGTCACGGGAGACCGGGGAGCTGTTTTTT
V: TRBV12-3/TRBV12-4; size: few; D: TRBD2; J: TRBJ2-2; CDR3: CASSLSLAGGPGELFF; DNA: TGTGCCAGCAGTTTATCGCTAGCGGGGGGGCCCGGGGAGCTGTTTTTT
V: TRBV6-5; size: few; D: TRBD2; J: TRBJ2-3; CDR3: CASSTTSQRGGMDTQYF; DNA: TGTGCCAGCAGTACGACCTCTCAGCGGGGGGGCATGGATACGCAGTATTTT
V: TRBV6-8; size: .; D: .; J: TRBJ2-7; CDR3: CASTWGAGGEQYF; DNA: TGTGCCAGCACTTGGGGGGCAGGGGGCGAGCAGTACTTC
V: TRBV4-2; size: .; D: TRBD1; J: TRBJ1-2; CDR3: CASSQDRGIGYGYTF; DNA: TGTGCCAGCAGCCAAGACAGGGGGATCGGCTATGGCTACACCTTC
V: TRBV7-2; size: many; D: .; J: TRBJ2-7; CDR3: CASSPHSDSTTYEQYF; DNA: TGTGCCAGCAGCCCCCATTCGGACAGCACTACCTACGAGCAGTACTTC
V: TRBV5-5; size: .; D: .; J: TRBJ2-1; CDR3: CASSLAAGFNEQFF; DNA: TGTGCCAGCAGCTTGGCTGCCGGGTTCAATGAGCAGTTCTTC
V: TRBV19; size: .; D: TRBD1; J: TRBJ1-1; CDR3: CASSMTGRDTEAFF; DNA: TGTGCCAGTAGTATGACAGGGAGGGACACTGAAGCTTTCTTT
V: TRBV7-9; size: few; D: .; J: TRBJ2-7; CDR3: CASSLQLEEQYF; DNA: TGTGCCAGCAGCTTACAGCTGGAGGAGCAGTACTTC
V: TRBV9; size: .; D: .; J: TRBJ2-1; CDR3: CASSVTSSSSYNEQFF; DNA: TGTGCCAGCAGCGTTACCTCGTCGAGCTCCTACAATGAGCAGTTCTTC
V: TRBV12-3/TRBV12-4; size: few; D: .; J: TRBJ1-1; CDR3: CASSPKTDSLTEAFF; DNA: TGTGCCAGCAGTCCCAAGACGGACAGCCTCACTGAAGCTTTCTTT
V: TRBV29-1; size: .; D: TRBD1; J: TRBJ1-1; CDR3: CSVDHRDSYTEAFF; DNA: TGCAGCGTTGACCACCGGGACAGCTACACTGAAGCTTTCTTT
V: TRBV7-6; size: few; D: .; J: TRBJ1-4; CDR3: CASSPRASYNEKLFF; DNA: TGTGCCAGCAGCCCGAGAGCCTCTTATAATGAAAAACTGTTTTTT
V: TRBV6-5; size: .; D: .; J: TRBJ1-1; CDR3: CASSYIPIDGEAFF; DNA: TGTGCCAGCAGTTACATCCCCATCGACGGTGAAGCTTTCTTT
V: TRBV7-2; size: few; D: .; J: TRBJ1-2; CDR3: CASRSGVYYGYTF; DNA: TGTGCCAGCAGGTCGGGGGTCTACTATGGCTACACCTTC
V: TRBV4-3; size: .; D: .; J: TRBJ2-3; CDR3: CASSQDLVTDTQYF; DNA: TGCGCCAGCAGCCAAGATCTGGTGACAGATACGCAGTATTTT
V: TRBV6-2/TRBV6-3; size: many; D: .; J: TRBJ1-5; CDR3: CASSYFDTHSNQPQHF; DNA: TGTGCCAGCAGTTACTTCGACACCCATAGCAATCAGCCCCAGCATTTT